Following are 23 T cell receptor beta chains from one sample sequenced in a study of blood T cell repertoires in COVID-19. The protocol was immunoSEQ multiplex PCR, while the TCRdb copy is restricted to in-frame clones and leaves out a portion. The repertoire includes around 94,000 clones, 70% to 90% of them detected once, and roughly 3.1% sits in the top ten. The specimen sequenced was peripheral blood. Receptors originate from a man aged 50 to 60 with active or convalescent COVID-19.

The CDR3, as DNA: TGTGCCAGCTCAACTTTGAACGAGCAGTACTTC. It is translated as CASSTLNEQYF. V is TRBV18 and J is TRBJ2-7; D uncertain. CDR3 length equals 11 residues. Germline values: CDR1 KGHSH, CDR2 LQKENI. Trimming removed 5 bases at V and 5 bases at J, with 7 bases between. Drawing the rest from reference TRBV18 and TRBJ2-7, the complete variable domain is NAGVMQNPRHLVRRRGQEARLRCSPMKGHSHVYWYRQLPEEGLKFMVYLQKENIIDESGMPKERFSAEFPKEGPSILRIQQVVRGDSAAYFCASSTLNEQYFGPGTRLTVT.

This chain joins TRBV6-5 and TRBJ1-4; D remains unclear. The CDR3 length is 12 residues. V lost 8 bases, J lost 7 bases, and 11 bases lay in between. The germline V gene encodes CDR1 MNHEY and CDR2 SVGAGI. The CDR3 loop is CASQNYGEKLFF. DNA for the CDR3: TGTGCCAGCCAAAACTACGGTGAAAAACTGTTTTTT.

The chain carries TRBV6-1 and TRBJ2-1; 7 bases line up with TRBD2. Germline V gene lookup returns CDR1 MNHNS and CDR2 SASEGT. The CDR3 has 15 amino acids. The V and J ends lost 3 bases and 3 bases, in that order; junction bases with no gene match: 5. CDR3: CASSDRSGVYNEQFF. The CDR3 DNA reads TGTGCCAGCAGTGATAGAAGCGGGGTCTACAATGAGCAGTTCTTC.

The chain combines TRBV7-9 with TRBJ1-3; D gene unclear. From germline, CDR1 is SEHNR and CDR2 FQNEAQ (reference sequence). Deletions cut 4 bases from V and 0 bases from J, with 13 bases between. The CDR3 sequence is 16 residues long. CDR3 coding DNA: TGTGCCAGCAGCTCTGCGACTGATTACTCTGGAAACACCATATATTTT. Its translation is CASSSATDYSGNTIYF.

The CDR3, as DNA: TGTGCCATCAGTACCGGGACAGGGGGCGGGAACACCGGGGAGCTGTTTTTT. Translation: CAISTGTGGGNTGELFF. The chain employs TRBV10-3 and TRBJ2-2, with 12 bases matching TRBD1. The germline V gene has CDR1 ENHRY and CDR2 SYGVKD. The junction had 5 bases not matched to a gene; V was cut back by 5 bases and J by 1 base. The CDR3 has 17 amino acids.

This chain connects TRBV9 to TRBJ2-3; D is possibly TRBD2 (6 bases). Germline-derived CDR1 and CDR2 are SGDLS and YYNGEE. The V gene lost 0 bases and the J gene lost 6 bases, with 14 bases spanning the gap. This CDR3 has 15 amino acids. The CDR3 spells CASSVATHREDTQYF. The CDR3, as DNA: TGTGCCAGCAGCGTAGCGACACACCGGGAGGATACGCAGTATTTT.

The chain employs TRBV3-1 (or the pseudogene TRBV3-2) and TRBJ2-5; the D is unclear. Trimming left V 6 bases short and J 3 bases short, with 14 bases between. This CDR3 comprises 14 residues. In germline, CDR1 is LGHDT, CDR2 YNNKEL (reference sequence). CDR3 protein: CASSSPRDKETQYF. The CDR3 region has the DNA TGTGCCAGCAGTTCCCCTAGAGATAAAGAGACCCAGTACTTC.

The rearrangement joins TRBV4-3 to TRBJ1-5; D is undetermined. Germline CDR1 LGHNA, CDR2 YSLEER. V lost 0 bases and J lost 2, with 8 bases in between. This CDR3 has 15 amino acids. The CDR3 DNA sequence: TGCGCCAGCAGCCAAGACTGGGGAGGCAATCAGCCCCAGCATTTT. Residues: CASSQDWGGNQPQHF.

The chain recombines TRBV24-1 with TRBJ2-5, with D tentatively TRBD1 (5 bases). The V end lost 10 bases, the J end lost 4 bases, and 18 bases lay between the germline ends. The length of the CDR3 is 14 residues. Germline V gives CDR1 KGHDR, CDR2 SFDVKD. The CDR3: CATSWGSGPETQYF. In DNA form, the CDR3 reads TGTGCCACTTCTTGGGGTTCAGGGCCAGAGACCCAGTACTTC.

This chain joins TRBV7-6 and TRBJ2-5; maybe TRBD2 (6 bases). CDR3 size: 15 residues. Germline CDR1 is SGHVS and CDR2 is FNYEAQ. Trimming left V 1 base short and J 4 bases short, with 13 bases between. CDR3 DNA sequence: TGTGCCAGCAGCTTAGAGGCGGGGTTCGGAGAGACCCAGTACTTC. It is translated as CASSLEAGFGETQYF.

The chain employs TRBV24-1 and TRBJ1-2; 9 bases line up with TRBD1. Germline V lookup: CDR1 KGHDR, CDR2 SFDVKD. The CDR3 runs to 15 residues. The trim removed 2 bases at V and 7 bases at J, leaving 7 bases unmatched. CDR3 in DNA: TGTGCCACCAGTGATTCCGGACAGGGGAGGGGTGGCTACACCTTC. Amino acids: CATSDSGQGRGGYTF.

The chain has TRBV29-1 and TRBJ2-5, with 7 bases fitting TRBD2. The CDR3 is 14 amino acids. Germline V CDR1 and CDR2: SQVTM, ANQGSEA. V was clipped by 4 bases and J by 3 bases; unmatched bases: 8. CDR3 protein: CSVAGLSGEETQYF. The CDR3 coding sequence is TGCAGCGTTGCGGGGTTGAGCGGGGAAGAGACCCAGTACTTC.

The gene calls are TRBV19 and TRBJ2-3; 15 nucleotides match TRBD2. V lost 5 bases, J lost 3 bases, and 3 bases stayed unmatched. This CDR3 has 16 residues. Germline CDR1 and CDR2: LNHDA and SQIVND (reference sequence). The CDR3 sequence: CASSGGLAGGTDTQYF. The DNA of the CDR3 is TGTGCCAGTAGTGGGGGACTAGCGGGGGGAACAGATACGCAGTATTTT.

The chain combines TRBV5-1 with TRBJ2-3; tentative D call: TRBD1 (6 bases). The germline V and J ends were trimmed by 3 bases and 6 bases, with 17 bases remaining between them. The CDR3 runs 15 residues. Germline values: CDR1 SGHRS, CDR2 YFSETQ. This CDR3 is CASSSTGSSGDTQYF. Written as DNA, the CDR3 is TGCGCCAGCAGCTCCACAGGGTCCTCGGGGGATACGCAGTATTTT.

The rearrangement uses TRBV9 and TRBJ2-7; a possible D gene is TRBD1 (6 bases). Trimming shortened V by 2 bases and J by 1 base, and 10 bases separated the two germline ends. The CDR3 loop spans 14 amino acids. Looked up from germline, CDR1 is SGDLS and CDR2 is YYNGEE. CDR3 nucleotides: TGTGCCAGCAGCGTGACGGACAGATCCTACGAGCAGTACTTC. The encoded protein is CASSVTDRSYEQYF.

This clone was counted a single time. J is TRBJ1-1 and V is TRBV2; 7 bases fit TRBD1. From germline, CDR1 is SNHLY and CDR2 FYNNEI. V trimming: 6 bases; J trimming: 2 bases; junction bases outside the gene matches: 3. This CDR3 comprises 13 residues. CDR3 protein: CASRGTENTEAFF. In DNA form, the CDR3 reads TGTGCCAGCAGAGGGACAGAAAACACTGAAGCTTTCTTT.

The chain is built from TRBV7-9 and TRBJ2-7, with D unclear. Per germline, CDR1 SEHNR and CDR2 FQNEAQ (reference sequence). Trimming took off 3 bases at V and 6 bases at J, with 9 bases between the two ends. The CDR3 consists of 12 residues. DNA for the CDR3: TGTGCCAGCAGCTTCTCCACGGGCGAGCAGTACTTC. Residues: CASSFSTGEQYF.

The chain couples TRBV18 to TRBJ2-5; 9 nucleotides align to TRBD2. The CDR3 runs 16 residues. V shed 0 bases, J shed 3 bases, and the junction held 5 bases outside the gene matches. Germline V gene lookup returns CDR1 KGHSH and CDR2 LQKENI. This CDR3 is CASSPPLAGKKETQYF. The CDR3 DNA follows: TGTGCCAGCTCACCACCCCTAGCGGGGAAAAAAGAGACCCAGTACTTC. Using reference TRBV18 and TRBJ2-5 for the parts outside the CDR3, the full variable domain is NAGVMQNPRHLVRRRGQEARLRCSPMKGHSHVYWYRQLPEEGLKFMVYLQKENIIDESGMPKERFSAEFPKEGPSILRIQQVVRGDSAAYFCASSPPLAGKKETQYFGPGTRLLVL.

This clone is a singleton in its sample. This rearrangement joins TRBV12-3 or TRBV12-4 to TRBJ1-1; the match to TRBD1 covers 8 bases. V shed 6 bases, J shed 3 bases, and the junction held 3 bases outside the gene matches. There are 13 residues in the CDR3. Here the CDR3 DNA reads TGTGCCAGCAGCCCGGACAGGGACACTGAAGCTTTCTTT. This sequence encodes CASSPDRDTEAFF.

This chain connects TRBV6-1 to TRBJ1-6; tentative D call: TRBD1 (5 bases). V was trimmed by 2 bases and J by 6 bases, leaving 14 bases between them. This CDR3 spans 16 amino acids. From germline, CDR1 is MNHNS and CDR2 SASEGT. The CDR3 protein is CASSELGGKSNSPLHF. The CDR3, as DNA: TGTGCCAGCAGTGAACTGGGGGGAAAGAGTAATTCACCCCTCCACTTT.

The rearrangement links TRBV6-5 to TRBJ1-2; TRBD1 aligns across 7 bases. The V gene's germline CDR1 is MNHEY and CDR2 SVGAGI. With 5 bases clipped from V and 8 bases from J, the junction kept 8 bases outside the gene matches. CDR3 length: 13 residues. Here the CDR3 DNA reads TGTGCCAGCAGTAACCGACAGGGACGGGGCTACACCTTC. Its translation: CASSNRQGRGYTF.

The chain recombines TRBV7-8 with TRBJ2-7; no reliable D call. The CDR3 has 14 residues. The ends were cut back, 1 base at V and 0 bases at J, with 7 bases in the middle. Germline V gene data show CDR1 as SGHVS and CDR2 as FQNEAQ. The CDR3 nucleotides read TGTGCCAGCAGCTTAGGTACAGCCTCCTACGAGCAGTACTTC. Translation gives CASSLGTASYEQYF.

V and J are TRBV5-1 and TRBJ2-3, with D possibly matching TRBD2 (7 bases). V gave up 5 bases and J gave up 4 bases, with 14 bases separating them. This CDR3 has 14 residues. Germline CDR1 reads SGHRS; CDR2 reads YFSETQ. The CDR3 nucleotides read TGCGCCAGCAGGCGCGGGGGCTACGCAGATACGCAGTATTTT. Residues: CASRRGGYADTQYF. Drawing the rest from reference TRBV5-1 and TRBJ2-3, the complete variable domain is KAGVTQTPRYLIKTRGQQVTLSCSPISGHRSVSWYQQTPGQGLQFLFEYFSETQRNKGNFPGRFSGRQFSNSRSEMNVSTLELGDSALYLCASRRGGYADTQYFGPGTRLTVL.